The rows below give T cell receptor beta chains drawn from one sample of a study of blood T cell repertoires in COVID-19. The data were produced by immunoSEQ multiplex PCR, yet TCRdb's version contains in-frame clones alone and is incomplete. The sample records roughly 160,000 clones, around 80% being singletons. The sequencing sample was made of PBMCs or T cells enriched from blood (not recorded which). These receptors were taken from a woman aged 60-75 years who had recovered from COVID-19. The CDR3 runs from the conserved cysteine through the conserved F or W. The D gene is left open where the match is weak. Size values are once, few and many counts, or a class for expanded clones, and some rows have none.

v_gene	j_gene	d_gene	abundance	CDR3aa	CDR3nt
TRBV3-1/TRBV3-2	TRBJ1-2	.	.	CASSLKLSVYGYTF	TGTGCCAGCAGCCTTAAGTTAAGCGTCTATGGCTACACCTTC
TRBV6-4	TRBJ2-1	.	once	CASPGAYNEQFF	TGTGCCTCCCCAGGCGCCTACAATGAGCAGTTCTTC
TRBV5-4	TRBJ2-5	TRBD1	.	CASSPRPEGAGETQYF	TGTGCCAGCAGTCCCCGCCCCGAGGGGGCCGGGGAGACCCAGTACTTC
TRBV9	TRBJ2-7	.	.	CASSVGLSYEQYF	TGTGCCAGCAGCGTAGGACTGTCCTACGAGCAGTACTTC
TRBV2	TRBJ2-7	TRBD2	.	CASGGGYEQYF	TGTGCCAGCGGGGGGGGGTACGAGCAGTACTTC
TRBV30	TRBJ1-1	TRBD1	.	CAWRPIPGQPLNTEAFF	TGTGCCTGGAGACCAATCCCGGGACAGCCCTTGAACACTGAAGCTTTCTTT
TRBV11-2	TRBJ2-3	.	.	CASSSSPADTQYF	TGTGCCAGCAGCTCTAGTCCGGCAGATACGCAGTATTTT
TRBV2	TRBJ2-7	.	.	CASSATGTYEQYF	TGTGCCAGCAGTGCAACAGGGACCTACGAGCAGTACTTC
TRBV2	TRBJ2-3	TRBD2	.	CASSESVLAADTQYF	TGTGCCAGCAGTGAATCGGTTCTAGCGGCAGATACGCAGTATTTT
TRBV24-1	TRBJ1-5	.	.	CATSDPGQPQHF	TGTGCCACCAGTGACCCGGGGCAGCCCCAGCATTTT
TRBV6-5	TRBJ2-5	TRBD1	.	CASSYRDRRRETQYF	TGTGCCAGCAGTTACAGGGACAGGCGGCGGGAGACCCAGTACTTC
TRBV9	TRBJ1-1	TRBD1	.	CASSVGTGAGYTEAFF	TGTGCCAGCAGCGTAGGGACAGGGGCCGGGTACACTGAAGCTTTCTTT